A single sample is the source of the 17 T cell receptor beta chains below, sequenced in a study of OX40 agonist ivuxolimab in advanced cancers. Sequenced by immunoSEQ multiplex PCR; TCRdb stores in-frame clones only, minus some. The sample records about 19,000 clones, 65% to 70% being singletons. Here the sequenced sample was CD4+ or CD8+ T cells sorted from blood, taken in a trial of the OX40 agonist ivuxolimab. The receptors originated from an adult with an advanced solid tumor such as melanoma, head and neck, liver or kidney cancer.

The V gene is TRBV5-6, the J gene TRBJ2-7; D is uncertain. V gave up 2 bases and J gave up 6 bases, with 15 bases separating them. The CDR3 is made up of 14 amino acids. The germline V gene has CDR1 SGHDT and CDR2 YYEEEE. The CDR3 region has the DNA TGTGCCAGCAGCTTCTCCCACGCTATCCCCGAGCAGTACTTC. Translation gives CASSFSHAIPEQYF.

The V call is TRBV28, the J call TRBJ1-2; tentatively, D is TRBD1 (5 bases). The V end lost 3 bases, the J end lost 5 bases, and 16 bases lay between the germline ends. Germline CDR1 and CDR2: MDHEN and SYDVKM. The CDR3 length is 15 residues. CDR3 sequence (DNA): TGTGCCAGCAGTTTTTCTTCCAGGGAGTGGTATGGCTACACCTTC. Its translation is CASSFSSREWYGYTF.

The genes are TRBV2 and TRBJ2-2, with TRBD1 matching over 9 bases. The J segment lost 5 bases and the V segment lost 3 bases, leaving 4 bases of the junction unmatched. Germline values: CDR1 SNHLY, CDR2 FYNNEI. There are 15 residues in the CDR3. The CDR3 nucleotides are TGTGCCAGCAGTGAGAAGGACAGGGGAACCGGGGAGCTGTTTTTT. Translation gives CASSEKDRGTGELFF.

V and J are TRBV6-4 and TRBJ1-1; D gene uncertain. The length of the CDR3 is 13 residues. CDR1 is MRHNA and CDR2 is SNTAGT in the germline V gene. Trimming stripped 4 bases from V and 0 bases from J, with 6 bases between. DNA for the CDR3: TGTGCCAGCAGTGTGAGAGTGAACACTGAAGCTTTCTTT. Protein product: CASSVRVNTEAFF.

This clone counts as medium-sized (0.01 to 0.1%). This chain links TRBV2 with TRBJ2-7; D remains unclear. Trimming removed 1 base from V and 2 bases from J, with 6 bases in between. Per the germline V gene, CDR1 is SNHLY and CDR2 is FYNNEI. The CDR3 has 13 residues. The DNA for the CDR3 is TGTGCCAGCAGTGAAGGTGGGGCCTACGAGCAGTACTTC. It is translated as CASSEGGAYEQYF. Looking up the rest from reference TRBV2 and TRBJ2-7 gives the full variable domain: EPEVTQTPSHQVTQMGQEVILRCVPISNHLYFYWYRQILGQKVEFLVSFYNNEISEKSEIFDDQFSVERPDGSNFTLKIRSTKLEDSAMYFCASSEGGAYEQYFGPGTRLTVT.

The gene calls are TRBV7-2 and TRBJ2-7; D gene ambiguous. V was clipped by 3 bases and J by 2 bases, with 8 bases between them. The CDR3 has 13 amino acids. Germline values: CDR1 SGHTA, CDR2 FQGNSA. In DNA, the CDR3 is TGTGCCAGCAGCTTCGACGGCGCCTACGAGCAGTACTTC. The encoded protein is CASSFDGAYEQYF.

The J gene is TRBJ2-5, the V gene TRBV6-1; D unresolved. The CDR3 is made up of 13 amino acids. CDR1 and CDR2 from the germline V gene are MNHNS and SASEGT. V lost 1 base, J lost 3 bases, and 6 bases lay in between. CDR3: CASSEVAEETQYF. CDR3 DNA sequence: TGTGCCAGCAGTGAAGTAGCTGAAGAGACCCAGTACTTC.

The chain uses TRBV5-5 and TRBJ1-1; 7 bases align to TRBD1. The CDR3 runs to 14 residues. Germline values: CDR1 SGHKS, CDR2 YYEKEE (reference sequence). The junction had 4 bases not matched to a gene; V was cut back by 3 bases and J by 2 bases. CDR3 sequence reads: CASSSRQGNTEAFF. For the CDR3, the DNA is TGTGCCAGCAGCTCACGACAGGGTAACACTGAAGCTTTCTTT.

This clone appeared a few times. The gene calls are TRBV6-5 and TRBJ2-1; 9 bases align to TRBD1. The V gene end was trimmed by 7 bases and the J gene end by 4 bases; junction bases not matched to a gene: 8. Germline CDR1 MNHEY, CDR2 SVGAGI. CDR3 length: 15 amino acids. Here the CDR3 DNA reads TGTGCCAGCACCCTAACAGGGGGCGCTTACAATGAGCAGTTCTTC. This sequence encodes CASTLTGGAYNEQFF.

V and J are TRBV13 and TRBJ2-2; D possibly corresponds to TRBD1 (5 bases). Germline V CDR1 and CDR2: PRHDT, FYEKMQ (reference sequence). This CDR3 is 14 amino acids long. Trimming removed 2 bases from V and 6 bases from J, with 10 bases in between. The CDR3 sequence: CASSLSRESGELFF. Written as DNA, the CDR3 is TGTGCCAGCAGCTTAAGCAGGGAATCCGGGGAGCTGTTTTTT.

This clone was seen a handful of times. The chain couples TRBV7-9 to TRBJ2-3; the D is unclear. CDR3 length: 13 amino acids. Germline V CDR1 and CDR2: SEHNR, FQNEAQ (reference sequence). Between the trimmed V and J ends, which lost 3 bases and 6 bases, there was a span of 10 bases. CDR3 in DNA: TGTGCCAGCAGCTTTCCTCTCGTGGATACGCAGTATTTT. Translation gives CASSFPLVDTQYF.

This clone came up once. The chain couples TRBV11-2 to TRBJ2-5, with 8 bases lining up with TRBD2. The V and J ends lost 5 bases and 4 bases, in that order; junction bases with no gene match: 9. Per the germline V gene, CDR1 is SGHAT and CDR2 is FQNNGV. The CDR3 runs 15 residues. This CDR3 is CASSRVAGPRETQYF. The CDR3 coding sequence is TGTGCCAGCAGCAGAGTAGCGGGGCCCAGAGAGACCCAGTACTTC.

This chain links TRBV28 with TRBJ2-1; D is unclear. The germline V gene has CDR1 MDHEN and CDR2 SYDVKM. The CDR3 extends over 12 amino acids. Trimming cost V 5 bases and J 7 bases, with 9 bases left between them. The CDR3 region has the DNA TGTGCCAGCAGTGGAGACTGGAATGAGCAGTTCTTC. Protein sequence: CASSGDWNEQFF.

V is TRBV15 and J is TRBJ2-7; the match to TRBD1 covers 7 bases. CDR3 length: 13 amino acids. Germline CDR1 reads LNHNV; CDR2 reads YYDKDF (reference sequence). V gave up 5 bases and J gave up 0 bases; unmatched junction bases: 1. The CDR3 here is CATSWDSSYEQYF. CDR3 nucleotide sequence: TGTGCCACCAGCTGGGACAGCTCCTACGAGCAGTACTTC.

This clone was seen only a few times. This chain uses TRBV11-2 with TRBJ2-3; D could derive from TRBD1 or TRBD2 (5 bases each). The length of the CDR3 is 18 residues. Trimming removed 1 base from V and 0 bases from J, with 17 bases in between. From germline, CDR1 is SGHAT and CDR2 FQNNGV. The CDR3: CASSLVRGRTISTDTQYF. In DNA, the CDR3 is TGTGCCAGCAGCTTAGTACGGGGCAGGACAATAAGCACAGATACGCAGTATTTT.

V and J are TRBV7-2 and TRBJ2-7; perhaps TRBD1 as D (5 bases). CDR3 length: 16 residues. Trimming removed 1 base from V and 2 bases from J, with 15 bases in between. Germline V gives CDR1 SGHTA, CDR2 FQGNSA. The CDR3 bases are TGTGCCAGCAGCTTAGAAGCAGGGATCAGCCCCTACGAGCAGTACTTC. This sequence encodes CASSLEAGISPYEQYF. Based on the CDR3 plus reference TRBV7-2 and TRBJ2-7, the full variable domain is GAGVSQSPSNKVTEKGKDVELRCDPISGHTALYWYRQSLGQGLEFLIYFQGNSAPDKSGLPSDRFSAERTGGSVSTLTIQRTQQEDSAVYLCASSLEAGISPYEQYFGPGTRLTVT.

The rearrangement joins TRBV4-2 to TRBJ1-5; D remains unclear. The germline V and J ends were trimmed by 0 bases and 2 bases, with 8 bases remaining between them. Germline loops: CDR1 LGHNA, CDR2 YNFKEQ. The CDR3 is made up of 15 amino acids. CDR3 bases: TGTGCCAGCAGCCAAGAGAGTGGAGGCAATCAGCCCCAGCATTTT. It yields the protein CASSQESGGNQPQHF.